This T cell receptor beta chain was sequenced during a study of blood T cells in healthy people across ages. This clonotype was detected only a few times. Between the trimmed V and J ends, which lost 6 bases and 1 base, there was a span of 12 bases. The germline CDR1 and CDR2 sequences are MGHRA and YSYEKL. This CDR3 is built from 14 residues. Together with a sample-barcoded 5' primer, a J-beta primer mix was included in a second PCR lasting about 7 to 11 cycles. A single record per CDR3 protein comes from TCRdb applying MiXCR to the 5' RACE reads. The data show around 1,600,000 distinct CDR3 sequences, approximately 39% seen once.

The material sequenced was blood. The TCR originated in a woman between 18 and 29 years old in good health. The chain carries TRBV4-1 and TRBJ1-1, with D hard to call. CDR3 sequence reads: CASRGATGNTEAFF. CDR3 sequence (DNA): TGCGCCAGCAGGGGTGCGACGGGGAACACTGAAGCTTTCTTT.